The 21 T cell receptor beta chains in this list originate from one sample, sequenced in a study of identical twins. One entry per CDR3 protein, called by TCRdb with MiXCR from the 5' RACE reads. The sample consists of under 300,000 distinct CDR3 sequences, 11% to 15% of them appearing once. Sequences were obtained from memory (CD45RO+) T cells sorted from blood. The receptor set was obtained from a woman under 30 in good health.

The chain links TRBV20-1 to TRBJ2-7; D is tentatively TRBD1 or TRBD2 (5 bases each). The ends were cut back, 2 bases at V and 4 bases at J, with 12 bases in the middle. The CDR3 totals 13 residues. Germline CDR1 DFQATT, CDR2 SNEGSKA (reference sequence). The CDR3 DNA reads as TGCAGTGCTAGACCGCAGGGAGTATACGAGCAGTACTTC. Translation gives CSARPQGVYEQYF.

J is TRBJ1-2 and V is TRBV7-8, with a weak D call TRBD1 (6 bases). Looked up from germline, CDR1 is SGHVS and CDR2 is FQNEAQ. Between the trimmed V and J ends, which lost 4 bases and 2 bases, there was a span of 14 bases. The CDR3 extends over 15 amino acids. The CDR3 DNA follows: TGTGCCAGCAGCTCCGGACAGTCAACAAACTATGGCTACACCTTC. It translates to CASSSGQSTNYGYTF.

This rearrangement joins TRBV24-1 to TRBJ2-3; 10 nucleotides agree with TRBD2. Trimming at V came to 9 bases and at J to 6 bases, leaving 8 bases not matched to a gene. The CDR3 is 14 residues long. The germline V gene has CDR1 KGHDR and CDR2 SFDVKD. Here the CDR3 reads CATRSSGGADTQYF. The CDR3 coding sequence is TGTGCCACCCGATCCAGCGGGGGGGCGGATACGCAGTATTTT.

This rearrangement joins TRBV28 to TRBJ2-7, with unresolved D. Germline V lookup: CDR1 MDHEN, CDR2 SYDVKM. The CDR3 has 15 amino acids. The V gene lost 8 bases and the J gene lost 0 bases, with 17 bases spanning the gap. The CDR3 region is CASRRDPQSSYEQYF. In nucleotides, the CDR3 is TGTGCCAGCCGACGAGATCCTCAGAGCTCCTACGAGCAGTACTTC.

This clonotype was detected only a few times. This chain links TRBV7-2 with TRBJ1-1, with D maybe TRBD1 (5 bases). The CDR3 extends over 16 amino acids. The V and J ends lost 5 bases and 5 bases respectively, with 21 bases between them. Germline CDR1 SGHTA, CDR2 FQGNSA. In DNA form, the CDR3 reads TGTGCCAGCAGCCCCCGTAGCAGGGCGGGTCAGACTGAAGCTTTCTTT. This codes for CASSPRSRAGQTEAFF.

This clonotype came up a few times. This chain joins TRBV18 and TRBJ1-2; D ambiguous. This CDR3 spans 14 amino acids. V was cut by 2 bases and J by 2 bases, with 9 bases left in between. CDR1 and CDR2 from the germline V gene are KGHSH and LQKENI. CDR3 sequence: CASSPDVINYGYTF. Here the CDR3 DNA reads TGTGCCAGCTCACCAGACGTAATAAACTATGGCTACACCTTC.

Ten or more counts support this clonotype. The chain employs TRBV29-1 and TRBJ2-5; 8 nucleotides line up with TRBD1. The CDR3 totals 13 residues. V lost 5 bases to trimming and J lost 8 bases; unmatched junction nucleotides: 10. CDR1 is SQVTM, CDR2 ANQGSEA, per germline. The CDR3 region is CSVRTGLRETQYF. CDR3 in DNA: TGCAGCGTTCGGACAGGGCTAAGAGAAACCCAGTACTTC.

This clonotype occurred many times. The J gene is TRBJ2-7, the V gene TRBV30; 7 bases agree with TRBD2. V was pared by 5 bases and J by 2 bases, with 6 bases of the junction left unmatched. The V gene's germline CDR1 is GTSNPN and CDR2 SVGIG (reference sequence). The CDR3 sequence is 13 residues long. In DNA, the CDR3 is TGTGCCTGGGTGCCTCTAGCGGCCTACGAGCAGTACTTC. This translates into CAWVPLAAYEQYF.

The gene calls are TRBV4-1 and TRBJ2-2; D unresolved. Trimming removed 0 bases at V and 8 bases at J, with 7 bases between. Germline-derived CDR1 and CDR2 are MGHRA and YSYEKL. This CDR3 comprises 13 residues. Here the CDR3 DNA reads TGCGCCAGCAGCCAAGAGGGCAGAGGGGAGCTGTTTTTT. Its protein product is CASSQEGRGELFF.

The gene calls are TRBV2 and TRBJ1-1; the D is unclear. The CDR3 has 14 residues. Germline values: CDR1 SNHLY, CDR2 FYNNEI. With 7 bases removed from V and 0 bases from J, the gap between germline ends came to 12 bases. In DNA, the CDR3 is TGTGCCAGCATCACGAGGTTAATGAACACTGAAGCTTTCTTT. This codes for CASITRLMNTEAFF. Full variable domain (remainder filled in from reference TRBV2 and TRBJ1-1): EPEVTQTPSHQVTQMGQEVILRCVPISNHLYFYWYRQILGQKVEFLVSFYNNEISEKSEIFDDQFSVERPDGSNFTLKIRSTKLEDSAMYFCASITRLMNTEAFFGQGTRLTVV.

The chain combines TRBV6-2 or TRBV6-3 with TRBJ2-7; 14 bases match TRBD2. Germline lookup yields CDR1 MNHEY and CDR2 SVGEGT. The V gene end was trimmed by 5 bases and the J gene end by 5 bases; junction bases not matched to a gene: 5. The CDR3 loop spans 15 amino acids. The DNA of the CDR3 is TGTGCCAGCAGTACGGGGACTAGCGGGAGAAACGAGCAGTACTTC. Its protein is CASSTGTSGRNEQYF.

The rearrangement uses TRBV5-1 and TRBJ2-7; unclear D gene. CDR3 size: 15 residues. Looked up from germline, CDR1 is SGHRS and CDR2 is YFSETQ. V lost 0 bases, J lost 1 base, and 11 bases lay in between. CDR3 sequence reads: CASSLGYLASYEQYF. The CDR3 DNA follows: TGCGCCAGCAGCTTGGGGTATCTCGCTTCCTACGAGCAGTACTTC.

The chain combines TRBV7-2 with TRBJ2-5, with D possibly TRBD2 on 5 matching bases. The CDR3 spans 15 residues. Between the trimmed V and J ends, which lost 1 base and 2 bases, there was a span of 11 bases. Germline V gene data show CDR1 as SGHTA and CDR2 as FQGNSA. CDR3 sequence (DNA): TGTGCCAGCAGCTTAGGAGGACTGTTTCAAGAGACCCAGTACTTC. Amino acid sequence: CASSLGGLFQETQYF. The variable domain in full, with the rest retrieved from reference TRBV7-2 and TRBJ2-5, is GAGVSQSPSNKVTEKGKDVELRCDPISGHTALYWYRQSLGQGLEFLIYFQGNSAPDKSGLPSDRFSAERTGGSVSTLTIQRTQQEDSAVYLCASSLGGLFQETQYFGPGTRLLVL.

The chain is built from TRBV4-1 and TRBJ2-3; possibly TRBD2 for D (6 bases). Germline V gene sequence: CDR1 MGHRA, CDR2 YSYEKL. This CDR3 has 16 residues. The ends were cut back, 0 bases at V and 0 bases at J, with 10 bases in the middle. The CDR3 loop is CASSQEVAVSTDTQYF. The DNA for the CDR3 is TGCGCCAGCAGCCAAGAAGTAGCGGTGAGCACAGATACGCAGTATTTT.

The V gene is TRBV15, the J gene TRBJ2-3, with D hard to call. The CDR3 totals 13 residues. The V end was cut by 1 base, the J end by 4 bases, with 6 bases between. In germline, CDR1 is LNHNV, CDR2 YYDKDF (reference sequence). CDR3 bases: TGTGCCACCAGCAGAGTAGTGGCAGATACGCAGTATTTT. Protein product: CATSRVVADTQYF.

The V and J genes are TRBV9 and TRBJ1-1, with 8 bases identical to TRBD1. Trimming took 0 bases from V and 6 from J; bases not matched to a gene: 4. CDR1 is SGDLS and CDR2 is YYNGEE in the germline V gene. The CDR3 has 14 amino acids. The CDR3 loop reads CASSVADRDAEAFF. The CDR3 DNA reads as TGTGCCAGCAGCGTAGCGGACAGGGACGCTGAAGCTTTCTTT.

Many counts were recorded for this clonotype. The gene calls are TRBV3-1 and TRBJ2-1; perhaps TRBD2 as D (6 bases). This CDR3 contains 16 residues. The V gene lost 0 bases and the J gene lost 4 bases, with 13 bases spanning the gap. The V gene's germline CDR1 is LGHDT and CDR2 YNNKEL (reference sequence). CDR3 sequence: CASSQDLSGRYNEQFF. In nucleotides, the CDR3 is TGTGCCAGCAGCCAAGATCTTAGCGGAAGGTACAATGAGCAGTTCTTC.

This clonotype occurred a few times. The chain couples TRBV7-2 to TRBJ2-5; D unclear. CDR1 is SGHTA, CDR2 FQGNSA, per germline. CDR3 length: 15 amino acids. V was cut by 0 bases and J by 1 base, with 9 bases left in between. The CDR3, as DNA: TGTGCCAGCAGCTTAGCGCATGCAGCCCAAGAGACCCAGTACTTC. Translation gives CASSLAHAAQETQYF.

The V and J genes are TRBV10-1 and TRBJ2-3; 7 bases are a match to TRBD1. The V and J ends lost 4 bases and 4 bases, in that order; junction bases with no gene match: 5. The CDR3 totals 14 residues. Germline CDR1 reads WNHNN; CDR2 reads SYGVQD (reference sequence). CDR3 sequence (DNA): TGCGCCAGCAGTGGACAGGGCGGGTCAGATACGCAGTATTTT. Translation: CASSGQGGSDTQYF.

The table lists this clonotype with many counts. This chain uses TRBV6-2 or TRBV6-3 with TRBJ1-1; D not certain. With 6 bases removed from V and 1 base from J, the gap between germline ends came to 9 bases. The CDR3 sequence is 13 residues long. CDR1 is MNHEY, CDR2 SVGEGT, per germline. The CDR3 nucleotides are TGTGCCAGCAGACAACCCCCGAACACTGAAGCTTTCTTT. Its protein is CASRQPPNTEAFF.

The J gene is TRBJ2-3, the V gene TRBV7-6, with 13 bases fitting TRBD2. V gave up 5 bases and J gave up 5 bases; unmatched junction bases: 4. This CDR3 has 15 amino acids. Germline lookup yields CDR1 SGHVS and CDR2 FNYEAQ. Written as DNA, the CDR3 is TGTGCCAGCAGCCGTAGGACTAGCGGGGGAGATACGCAGTATTTT. It translates to CASSRRTSGGDTQYF. The full variable domain, its missing parts supplied by reference TRBV7-6 and TRBJ2-3, is GAGVSQSPRYKVTKRGQDVALRCDPISGHVSLYWYRQALGQGPEFLTYFNYEAQQDKSGLPNDRFSAERPEGSISTLTIQRTEQRDSAMYRCASSRRTSGGDTQYFGPGTRLTVL.